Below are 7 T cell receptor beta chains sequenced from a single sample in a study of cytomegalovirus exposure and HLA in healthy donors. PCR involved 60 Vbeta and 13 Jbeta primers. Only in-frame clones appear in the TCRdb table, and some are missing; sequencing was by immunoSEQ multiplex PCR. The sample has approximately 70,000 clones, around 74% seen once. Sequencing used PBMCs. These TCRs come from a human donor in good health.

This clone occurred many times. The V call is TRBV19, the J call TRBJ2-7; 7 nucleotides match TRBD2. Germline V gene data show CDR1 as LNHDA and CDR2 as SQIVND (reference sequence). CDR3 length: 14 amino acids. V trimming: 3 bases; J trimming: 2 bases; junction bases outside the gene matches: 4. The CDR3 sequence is CASSMLAEPYEQYF. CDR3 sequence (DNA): TGTGCCAGTAGTATGCTAGCGGAACCCTACGAGCAGTACTTC.

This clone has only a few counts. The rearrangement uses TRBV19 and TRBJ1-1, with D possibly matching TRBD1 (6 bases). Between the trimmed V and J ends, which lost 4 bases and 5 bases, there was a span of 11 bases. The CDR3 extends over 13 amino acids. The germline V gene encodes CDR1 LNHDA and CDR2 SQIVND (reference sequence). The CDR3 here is CASSKRGQTEAFF. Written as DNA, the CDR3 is TGTGCCAGTAGTAAGCGGGGGCAGACTGAAGCTTTCTTT.

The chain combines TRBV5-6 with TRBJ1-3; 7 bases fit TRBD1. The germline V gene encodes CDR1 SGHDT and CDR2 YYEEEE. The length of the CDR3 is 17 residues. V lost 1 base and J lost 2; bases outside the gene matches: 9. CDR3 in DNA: TGTGCCAGCAGCTTGTCTTCGACAGGGCGAACTGGAAACACCATATATTTT. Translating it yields CASSLSSTGRTGNTIYF. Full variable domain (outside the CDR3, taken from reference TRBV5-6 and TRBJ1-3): DAGVTQSPTHLIKTRGQQVTLRCSPKSGHDTVSWYQQALGQGPQFIFQYYEEEERQRGNFPDRFSGHQFPNYSSELNVNALLLGDSALYLCASSLSSTGRTGNTIYFGEGSWLTVV.

The CDR3 region has the DNA TGCGCCAGCAGCTTACACACAGGGGGCCCAAACACTGAAGCTTTCTTT. Translating it yields CASSLHTGGPNTEAFF. The rearrangement links TRBV5-1 to TRBJ1-1; 9 bases align to TRBD1. The germline CDR1 and CDR2 sequences are SGHRS and YFSETQ. The CDR3 spans 16 residues. Trimming cost V 2 bases and J 2 bases; bases outside gene matches: 7.

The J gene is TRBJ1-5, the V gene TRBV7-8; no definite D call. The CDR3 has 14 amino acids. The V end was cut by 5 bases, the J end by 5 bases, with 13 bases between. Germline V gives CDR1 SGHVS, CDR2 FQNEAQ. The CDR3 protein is CASSPIAPDQPQHF. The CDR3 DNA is TGTGCCAGCAGCCCTATAGCACCCGATCAGCCCCAGCATTTT.

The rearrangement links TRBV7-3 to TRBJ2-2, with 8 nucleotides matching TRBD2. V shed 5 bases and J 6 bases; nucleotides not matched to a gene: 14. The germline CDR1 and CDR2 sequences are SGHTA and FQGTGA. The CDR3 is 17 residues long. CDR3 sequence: CASSPRTGTSFSGELFF. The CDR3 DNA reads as TGTGCCAGCAGCCCACGTACCGGGACTAGTTTTTCCGGGGAGCTGTTTTTT.

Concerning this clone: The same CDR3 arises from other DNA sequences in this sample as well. In nucleotides, the CDR3 is TGTGCCAGCAGTACTACCGGGACAGGGGGCTCTGAACAGTTCTTC. Encoded protein: CASSTTGTGGSEQFF. The V and J genes are TRBV6-6 and TRBJ2-1, with 12 positions matching TRBD1. Germline V gene sequence: CDR1 MNHNY, CDR2 SVGAGI (reference sequence). The CDR3 is made up of 15 amino acids. Germline trimming cut 5 bases from V and 13 bases from J; bases unmatched to any gene: 12.